This TCR beta chain was identified during a study of blood T cells in healthy people across ages. Study-level results: Measured against age, TCR beta diversity per million T cells decreased in a roughly linear manner.

Comment on this clonotype: Antigen: not known.

A sample-barcoded 5' primer and a J-beta primer mix were used in a second PCR of roughly 7 to 11 cycles. Through a template-switch adaptor with 12 random nucleotides, each cDNA molecule received a tag. TCRdb analysed the 5' RACE reads with MiXCR anew, one entry per CDR3 protein. The data contain roughly 720,000 distinct CDR3 sequences, roughly 53% of them singletons. Trimming stripped 2 bases from V and 13 bases from J, with 18 bases between. Germline V CDR1 and CDR2: DFQATT, SNEGSKA (reference sequence). The CDR3 runs 13 residues. Sequencing was carried out using blood. The chain has TRBV20-1 and TRBJ2-1; weak D call: TRBD2 (5 bases). This receptor was taken from a man of 80 years or more in good health. Here the CDR3 reads CSARFAAGTPQFF. The CDR3 DNA reads TGCAGTGCTAGATTCGCTGCGGGCACGCCTCAGTTCTTC.